These T cell receptor beta chains were read from a single sample in a study of T cell responses to AZD1222 COVID-19 vaccine. Method: immunoSEQ multiplex PCR; TCRdb's copy keeps in-frame clones and lacks some. The table shows about 140,000 clones, with 89% occurring only once. The material sequenced was peripheral blood, taken 28 days after the second AZD1222 dose. Every receptor here comes from an adult who received the AZD1222 COVID-19 vaccine. Each CDR3 is given with its conserved first and last residue. D genes are given only for firm matches. Rows give clone size only sometimes, using once, few, many, or a class for an expanded clone.

TRBD2	.	TRBV7-8	TRBJ2-2	TGTGCCAGCAGCCCGATCAGCGGGAGTGGCACCGGGGAGCTGTTTTTT	CASSPISGSGTGELFF
.	.	TRBV9	TRBJ2-3	TGTGCCAGCAGCGTAGGATCGGCCCGGGATACGCAGTATTTT	CASSVGSARDTQYF
.	few	TRBV5-4	TRBJ2-1	TGTGCCAGCAGACGGACAAGCCCCCCTAGTGAGCAGTTCTTC	CASRRTSPPSEQFF
TRBD2	.	TRBV9	TRBJ2-3	TGTGCCAGCAGCGCTAGCGGGAGGACAGATACGCAGTATTTT	CASSASGRTDTQYF
TRBD2	.	TRBV19	TRBJ2-1	TGTGCCAGTAGCCTGACTAGCGGGAGGGCCCTCCGTGAGTATGAGCAGTTCTTC	CASSLTSGRALREYEQFF
.	.	TRBV5-1	TRBJ2-3	TGCGCCAGCAGCTTGGGAGGAATCGGGGATAGGAGTACGCAGTATTTT	CASSLGGIGDRSTQYF
.	.	TRBV5-1	TRBJ2-5	TGCGCCAGCAGCTTGTCGGGGTCAAGGGAAGAGACCCAGTACTTC	CASSLSGSREETQYF
TRBD2	.	TRBV7-2	TRBJ2-4	TGTGCCAGCAGCCGGGAGGCGGGAGGCCGTGTCATTCAGTACTTC	CASSREAGGRVIQYF
TRBD1	few	TRBV7-2	TRBJ1-1	TGTGCCAGCAGCCCAGGGGGGGGCCCGAAAGCTTTCTTT	CASSPGGGPKAFF
.	.	TRBV6-5	TRBJ2-1	TGTGCCGCACGTGGCCCGTATGAGCAGTTCTTC	CAARGPYEQFF
TRBD1	few	TRBV10-3	TRBJ2-1	TGTGCCATCAGTACAGGGGGCGGTGAGAATGAGCAGTTCTTC	CAISTGGGENEQFF
.	.	TRBV4-2	TRBJ1-2	TGTGCCAGCAGCCAAGATTTATGGGGAACTACCTATGGCTACACCTTC	CASSQDLWGTTYGYTF
.	.	TRBV7-3	TRBJ1-1	TGTGCCAGCAGCTTAATCGGGGGGCCAGTGAACACTGAAGCTTTCTTT	CASSLIGGPVNTEAFF
.	.	TRBV19	TRBJ1-4	TGTGCCAGTAGTATCAAACATACGCGTCGGGGCAATGAAAAACTGTTTTTT	CASSIKHTRRGNEKLFF
.	.	TRBV7-2	TRBJ2-1	TGTGCCAGCACCCCAACGGGCTCCTCGGCTAATGAGCAGTTCTTC	CASTPTGSSANEQFF
.	.	TRBV6-1	TRBJ2-1	TGTGCCAGCAGTGAGGTAATCCAGGGGAGAAATGAGCAGTTCTTC	CASSEVIQGRNEQFF
.	.	TRBV5-5	TRBJ1-3	TGTGCCAGCAGCTTGGCCGTCAGCCCTCCTGGAAACACCATATATTTT	CASSLAVSPPGNTIYF
.	.	TRBV7-3	TRBJ2-1	TGTGCCAGCAGCCAAGGGCGGGACCCGGGATGGAATGAGCAGTTCTTC	CASSQGRDPGWNEQFF
.	.	TRBV5-1	TRBJ2-5	TGCGCCAGCAGCTTTTCACGGGGACAAGAGACCCAGTACTTC	CASSFSRGQETQYF
TRBD2	.	TRBV5-6	TRBJ2-3	TGTGCCAGCAGCCCGATAGCGGGAGGAGTGTATACGCAGTATTTT	CASSPIAGGVYTQYF
.	.	TRBV5-5	TRBJ2-1	TGTGCCAGCAGCGCGGAAGTGGTTGAGCAGTTCTTC	CASSAEVVEQFF
TRBD2	.	TRBV5-1	TRBJ2-1	TGCGCCAGCAGCTTGAGGTGGACAGGCGGGGCTAGCGGGGGAGATTCAATTTACAATGAGCAGTTCTTC	CASSLRWTGGASGGDSIYNEQFF
.	.	TRBV5-1	TRBJ1-1	TGCGCCAGCAGCGGCCCAGGGAACACTGAAGCTTTCTTT	CASSGPGNTEAFF
.	.	TRBV6-6	TRBJ1-1	TGTGCCAGCACCGCCCCGGGGGGGGGTCCGCACACTGAAGCTTTCTTT	CASTAPGGGPHTEAFF
TRBD2	many	TRBV5-3	TRBJ2-2	TGTGCCAGAACCCCTCTTACTAGCGGGGCCTATATAGGGGAGCTGTTTTTT	CARTPLTSGAYIGELFF
.	once	TRBV7-6	TRBJ1-6	TGTGCCAGCAGCTTGGGGCAGGGCTTAAGTTCACCCCTCCACTTT	CASSLGQGLSSPLHF
.	.	TRBV29-1	TRBJ2-1	TGCAGCGTTGAAGGGTTCTCCCAGGGATCCTACAATGAGCAGTTCTTC	CSVEGFSQGSYNEQFF
TRBD2	.	TRBV3-1/TRBV3-2	TRBJ2-1	TGTGCCAGCAGCCACCCTAGCGGGAGTGCGTCCTACAATGAGCAGTTCTTC	CASSHPSGSASYNEQFF
.	few	TRBV9	TRBJ2-5	TGTGCCAGCAGCGTAGGGGGGGCCGGGACAGTTGAAGAGACCCAGTACTTC	CASSVGGAGTVEETQYF
TRBD1	.	TRBV19	TRBJ1-1	TGTGCCACCACGAACGGACAGGGGCTGAACACTGAAGCTTTCTTT	CATTNGQGLNTEAFF
.	once	TRBV2	TRBJ2-1	TGTGCCAGCAGTCCGAGCGGCACTAACAATGAGCAGTTCTTC	CASSPSGTNNEQFF
.	few	TRBV5-1	TRBJ1-1	TGCGCCAGCAGCTTCCAGGCGAACACTGAAGCTTTCTTT	CASSFQANTEAFF
.	.	TRBV27	TRBJ2-1	TGTGCCAGCAGTTTGGGCGCCCGCCGGGGCCGCTCCTACAATGAGCAGTTCTTC	CASSLGARRGRSYNEQFF
.	.	TRBV18	TRBJ1-5	TGTGCCAGCTCACCGGACCGAAATCAGCCCCAGCATTTT	CASSPDRNQPQHF
.	.	TRBV28	TRBJ1-2	TGTGCCAGCAGTTTAGGGGTTAAGGGCTACACCTTC	CASSLGVKGYTF
TRBD1	.	TRBV12-5	TRBJ2-3	TGTGCTAGTGCCCTACTCCCCGGGACAGGGGTGACAGATACGCAGTATTTT	CASALLPGTGVTDTQYF
.	.	TRBV7-2	TRBJ2-7	TGTGCCAGCAGGCCCCCCCGCAGGCTCGGGGGCGAGCAGTACTTC	CASRPPRRLGGEQYF
.	once	TRBV4-2	TRBJ2-1	TGTGCCAGCAGCCCCTCCGGTAGGACCGACTACAATGAGCAGTTCTTC	CASSPSGRTDYNEQFF
.	.	TRBV4-2	TRBJ1-2	TGTGCCAGCAGCCAAGCCACCGGGCCTCCCTCGGGCGGCTACACCTTC	CASSQATGPPSGGYTF
.	.	TRBV25-1	TRBJ2-5	TGTGCCAGCGGGACGGTCCAGGAGACCCAGTACTTC	CASGTVQETQYF
.	.	TRBV4-3	TRBJ1-3	TGCGCCAGCAGCCAAGATCTTATAAACTCTGGAAACACCATATATTTT	CASSQDLINSGNTIYF
TRBD1	.	TRBV18	TRBJ2-7	TGTGCCAGCTCACCTGGGGGGACAGGCCGACTTAAGCAGTACTTC	CASSPGGTGRLKQYF
.	.	TRBV4-1	TRBJ2-7	TGCGCCAGCAGCCTCCCGAGAGGGGGGGTTCGCTCCTACGAGCAGTACTTC	CASSLPRGGVRSYEQYF
.	.	TRBV6-5	TRBJ1-1	TGTGCCAGCAGTTACGGCGGGCACGAAGCTTTCTTT	CASSYGGHEAFF
.	.	TRBV5-1	TRBJ2-5	TGCGCCAGCAGCTTGGGGTCAGGGGAAGAGACCCAGTACTTC	CASSLGSGEETQYF
TRBD1	.	TRBV6-5	TRBJ1-4	TGTGCCAGCAAGATGGACAGGGGCCCCTCCCAACTGTTTTTT	CASKMDRGPSQLFF
.	few	TRBV21-1	TRBJ2-5	TGTGCCAGCAGCAAAGAGGGGCAGGAAGAGACCCAGTACTTC	CASSKEGQEETQYF
TRBD1	.	TRBV5-8	TRBJ1-2	TGTGCCAGCGCCGGACCTGACAGGGGTCAAAACTATGGCTACACCTTC	CASAGPDRGQNYGYTF
.	.	TRBV5-4	TRBJ1-2	TGTGCCAGCAGCTTTCTGACTTTCCCCTATGGCTACACCTTC	CASSFLTFPYGYTF
TRBD2	once	TRBV4-3	TRBJ2-7	TGCGCCAGCAGCCAGTCGCTAGGGGAGGGGTTAGGCGAGCAGTACTTC	CASSQSLGEGLGEQYF
.	.	TRBV5-8	TRBJ2-3	TGTGCCAGCAGAGGGGAGCAGTGGGATACGCAGTATTTT	CASRGEQWDTQYF
.	.	TRBV23-1	TRBJ2-1	TGCGCCAGCAGTCATCTTTTTTACAATGAGCAGTTCTTC	CASSHLFYNEQFF
.	.	TRBV6-5	TRBJ2-5	TGTGCCAGCAGCTGGGCCGCTCTACCCCAAGAGACCCAGTACTTC	CASSWAALPQETQYF
.	.	TRBV29-1	TRBJ1-1	TGCAGCGCCAACTTCCATCCGAACACTGAAGCTTTCTTT	CSANFHPNTEAFF
.	.	TRBV27	TRBJ1-5	TGTGCCAGCAGTTTAAAGGGTGAACAGCCCCAGCATTTT	CASSLKGEQPQHF
TRBD1	.	TRBV4-2	TRBJ2-2	TGTGCCAGCAGCCAAGGGGGACAGGGGGCGGCCGGGGAGCTGTTTTTT	CASSQGGQGAAGELFF
.	.	TRBV27	TRBJ1-1	TGTGCCAGCAGTCCGCTTCAGAGTGGGGTTGGAGCTTTCTTT	CASSPLQSGVGAFF
TRBD2	.	TRBV5-1	TRBJ2-3	TGCGCCAGCAGCCCGGACCCAATGCTAGCGGGAGGGCCAGATACGCAGTATTTT	CASSPDPMLAGGPDTQYF
.	.	TRBV10-2	TRBJ1-5	TGCGCCAGCAGTGAGTCGATGGATCAGCCCCAGCATTTT	CASSESMDQPQHF
.	.	TRBV9	TRBJ1-2	TGTGCCAGCAGGACCGCCTGGGGCTACACCTTC	CASRTAWGYTF